Sequencing of this TCR beta chain was carried out in a study of regulatory T cells in long-lasting Graves disease. Arm-PCR of CDR3 regions and iRepertoire HTBI primers were used to build TCR beta libraries. In TCRdb, the multiplex PCR reads were re-called with MiXCR into one record per CDR3 protein. The data show a few hundred thousand distinct CDR3 sequences, with 23% seen just once and roughly 28% held by the top ten. Regarding time point: persistent/refractory GD, antithyroid drugs over 5 years with positive TRAb. With RNA extracted from PBMCs as input, the TCR library was made. The TCR originated in a female donor with Graves disease. The material sequenced was peripheral blood mononuclear cells (PBMCs), taken when the disease was refractory, from a patient treated with antithyroid drugs.

The CDR3 sequence is CASSANRVVAEAFF. DNA for the CDR3: TGTGCCAGCAGCGCGAACAGGGTTGTCGCTGAAGCTTTCTTT. The chain combines TRBV7-2 with TRBJ1-1, with D perhaps matching TRBD1 (6 bases). V was clipped by 5 bases and J by 6 bases, with 16 bases between them. Germline CDR1 is SGHTA and CDR2 is FQGNSA. CDR3 length: 14 residues.